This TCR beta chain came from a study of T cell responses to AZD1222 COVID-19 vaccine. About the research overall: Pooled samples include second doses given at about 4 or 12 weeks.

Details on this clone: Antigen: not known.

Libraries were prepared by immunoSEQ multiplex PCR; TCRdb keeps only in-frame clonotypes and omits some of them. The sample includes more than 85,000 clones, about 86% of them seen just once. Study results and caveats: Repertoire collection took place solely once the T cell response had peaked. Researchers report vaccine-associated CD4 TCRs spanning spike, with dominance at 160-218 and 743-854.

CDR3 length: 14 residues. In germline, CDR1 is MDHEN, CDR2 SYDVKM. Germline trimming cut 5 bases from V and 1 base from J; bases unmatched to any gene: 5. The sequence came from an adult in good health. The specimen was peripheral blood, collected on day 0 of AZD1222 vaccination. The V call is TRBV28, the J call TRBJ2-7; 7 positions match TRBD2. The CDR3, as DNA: TGTGCCAGCAGTCTCGTGGGGGGGTCCTACGAGCAGTACTTC. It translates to CASSLVGGSYEQYF.